These 23 T cell receptor beta chains came from one sample sequenced in a study of T-cell reconstitution after alpha-beta-depleted transplantation in children. Molecular barcoding with unique molecular identifiers was used for the TCRbeta library. Using its own MiXCR run on the PCR reads, TCRdb lists one record per CDR3 protein. The sample lists about 70,000 distinct CDR3 sequences; 11% were seen once. This material consisted of PBMCs, taken before TCRalphabeta/CD19-depleted stem cell transplant. The receptor source for this set is a boy aged 10-17 years with acute myeloid leukemia, due to receive a stem cell transplant.

This clonotype appeared many times. The rearrangement joins TRBV29-1 to TRBJ2-7; D may correspond to TRBD1 or TRBD2 (7 bases each). Germline CDR1 SQVTM, CDR2 ANQGSEA. Trimming shortened V by 6 bases and J by 1 base, and 19 bases separated the two germline ends. The CDR3 runs to 15 residues. The CDR3 sequence: CSVNGGRGGSYEQYF. The CDR3 DNA reads as TGCAGCGTCAATGGGGGCAGGGGGGGATCCTACGAGCAGTACTTC.

This clonotype was recorded at least ten times. The gene calls are TRBV28 and TRBJ2-7; 7 nucleotides line up with TRBD2. CDR1 MDHEN and CDR2 SYDVKM come from the germline V gene. Germline trimming cut 5 bases from V and 4 bases from J; bases unmatched to any gene: 8. The CDR3 loop spans 14 amino acids. CDR3 sequence: CASSGGAGPYEQYF. Here the CDR3 DNA reads TGTGCCAGCAGTGGGGGAGCGGGACCGTACGAGCAGTACTTC.

This clonotype appeared many times. The V gene is TRBV5-6, the J gene TRBJ2-2, with 9 bases aligning to TRBD1. Germline V gene lookup returns CDR1 SGHDT and CDR2 YYEEEE. CDR3 length equals 15 residues. After removal of 5 bases from V and 5 bases from J, the junction contained 7 bases not matched to a gene. CDR3 amino acids: CASSPGTGRTGELFF. CDR3 nucleotide sequence: TGTGCCAGCAGTCCCGGGACAGGGAGAACCGGGGAGCTGTTTTTT.

At least ten counts were recorded for this clonotype. The V call is TRBV5-1, the J call TRBJ2-7; the D gene is possibly TRBD1 (6 bases). V dropped 4 bases and J dropped 6 bases, with 17 bases sitting between them. Germline CDR1 reads SGHRS; CDR2 reads YFSETQ. The CDR3 covers 14 residues. This CDR3 reads CASSPTGLGLEQYF. The CDR3 DNA sequence: TGCGCCAGCAGCCCTACAGGGTTAGGGCTCGAGCAGTACTTC.

The sample holds a few counts of this clonotype. The chain recombines TRBV12-3 or TRBV12-4 with TRBJ2-3; D gene unclear. The CDR3 is 14 amino acids. Trimming pared 3 bases from V and 4 bases from J, leaving 11 bases between. CDR3 sequence (DNA): TGTGCCAGCAGTTTTCCCCGGGCCGCAGATACGCAGTATTTT. Amino acids: CASSFPRAADTQYF.

This clonotype has at least ten counts. The chain joins TRBV5-1 to TRBJ2-3, with TRBD2 matching over 12 bases. CDR3 length: 15 residues. V shed 4 bases and J 5 bases; nucleotides not matched to a gene: 5. Germline assignment: CDR1 SGHRS and CDR2 YFSETQ. For the CDR3, the DNA is TGCGCCAGCAGCCCGGGACTAGCGGGTGGAGATACGCAGTATTTT. It specifies CASSPGLAGGDTQYF. The full variable domain, rest sourced from reference TRBV5-1 and TRBJ2-3, is KAGVTQTPRYLIKTRGQQVTLSCSPISGHRSVSWYQQTPGQGLQFLFEYFSETQRNKGNFPGRFSGRQFSNSRSEMNVSTLELGDSALYLCASSPGLAGGDTQYFGPGTRLTVL.

This clonotype has a count of ten or more. V gene TRBV28 combines with J gene TRBJ1-4; D uncertain. The CDR3 covers 14 residues. Trimming removed 7 bases at V and 8 bases at J, with 17 bases between. Germline CDR1 is MDHEN and CDR2 is SYDVKM. The CDR3 DNA reads as TGTGCCAGCACCCTGTTACCCGAGGGAGAAAAACTGTTTTTT. It codes for CASTLLPEGEKLFF.

This sequence joins TRBV24-1 and TRBJ2-6; perhaps TRBD1 as D (5 bases). This CDR3 comprises 23 residues. The V gene's germline CDR1 is KGHDR and CDR2 SFDVKD. The V and J ends lost 1 base and 0 bases respectively, with 27 bases between them. This chain's CDR3 is CATSDFKGGQGSGLNSGANVLTF. The CDR3 DNA follows: TGTGCCACCAGTGATTTCAAGGGTGGGCAGGGCTCTGGTCTGAACTCTGGGGCCAACGTCCTGACTTTC.

This clonotype was counted at least ten times. The chain uses TRBV20-1 and TRBJ1-3, with D unclear. The CDR3 covers 15 residues. V lost 6 bases to trimming and J lost 0 bases, with 15 bases between them. Germline CDR1 is DFQATT and CDR2 is SNEGSKA (reference sequence). The CDR3 protein is CSAEDNTYSGNTIYF. CDR3 coding DNA: TGCAGTGCGGAAGATAATACTTACTCTGGAAACACCATATATTTT.

This clonotype was detected ten times or more. The chain uses TRBV6-5 and TRBJ1-2; 9 bases match TRBD1. J was trimmed by 3 bases and V by 3 bases; bases with no gene match: 5. CDR1 MNHEY and CDR2 SVGAGI come from the germline V gene. The CDR3 has 15 amino acids. The CDR3 nucleotides are TGTGCCAGCAGTTATGGGACAGGGAGGGACTATGGCTACACCTTC. Translated: CASSYGTGRDYGYTF.

This clonotype was detected ten times or more. The chain couples TRBV6-5 to TRBJ1-2; D possibly corresponds to TRBD1 (6 bases). The CDR3 covers 13 residues. Deletions cut 6 bases from V and 6 bases from J, with 14 bases between. CDR1 is MNHEY and CDR2 is SVGAGI in the germline V gene. CDR3 coding DNA: TGTGCCAGCAGGAGGGGGGAGAATAATGGCTACACCTTC. Translating gives CASRRGENNGYTF.

The V call is TRBV7-3, the J call TRBJ2-1, with D uncertain. This CDR3 comprises 12 residues. CDR1 is SGHTA and CDR2 is FQGTGA in the germline V gene. Trimming shortened V by 4 bases and J by 10 bases, and 11 bases separated the two germline ends. Here the CDR3 DNA reads TGTGCCAGCAGCTCCCGGAGAGAAGAGCAGTTCTTC. Translating gives CASSSRREEQFF.

This sequence joins TRBV5-4 and TRBJ2-2; D call uncertain. The V end was cut by 7 bases, the J end by 5 bases, with 18 bases between. The CDR3 consists of 15 residues. Germline CDR1 and CDR2: SGHNT and YYREEE (reference sequence). The DNA of the CDR3 is TGTGCCAGCGGCTCCGGGCTGCTTGGGACCGGGGAGCTGTTTTTT. Protein sequence: CASGSGLLGTGELFF.

This clonotype was picked up a small number of times. This chain connects TRBV12-3 or TRBV12-4 to TRBJ2-7; 12 bases agree with TRBD2. There are 17 residues in the CDR3. The junction had 11 bases not matched to a gene; V was cut back by 6 bases and J by 2 bases. The CDR3 DNA sequence: TGTGCCAGCAGCCCTCCGGGACTAGCGGGTTCAACCTACGAGCAGTACTTC. Residues: CASSPPGLAGSTYEQYF.

This clonotype showed up many times. The V call is TRBV7-9, the J call TRBJ2-3; D uncertain. This CDR3 spans 12 amino acids. From germline, CDR1 is SEHNR and CDR2 FQNEAQ (reference sequence). V lost 6 bases, J lost 2 bases, and 6 bases lay in between. CDR3: CASRRTTDTQYF. CDR3 nucleotides: TGTGCCAGCAGGCGGACCACAGATACGCAGTATTTT.

In this sample, this clonotype turned up many times. The V call is TRBV29-1, the J call TRBJ2-1, with a weak D call TRBD2 (5 bases). The ends were cut back, 2 bases at V and 4 bases at J, with 15 bases in the middle. The CDR3 extends over 15 amino acids. Germline V gives CDR1 SQVTM, CDR2 ANQGSEA. CDR3 protein: CSVEINTRRYNEQFF. The CDR3, as DNA: TGCAGCGTTGAAATTAATACTAGAAGATACAATGAGCAGTTCTTC.

This clonotype has a count of ten or more. The junction differs from germline at one of its ends, possibly a read error. The rearrangement links TRBV5-1 to TRBJ1-1, with unresolved D. Germline CDR1 is SGHRS and CDR2 is YFSETQ. The CDR3 is 15 residues long. CDR3 amino acids: CASSLASVTDTEAFF. The CDR3 bases are TGCGCCAGCAGTTTGGCCAGCGTGACCGACACTGAAGCTTTCTTT.

The table lists this clonotype with many counts. V usage is TRBV3-1 and J usage is TRBJ2-5; 8 nucleotides match TRBD2. Trimming removed 5 bases from V and 5 bases from J; junction bases left unmatched: 10. The CDR3 totals 15 residues. Germline CDR1 is LGHDT and CDR2 is YNNKEL (reference sequence). The CDR3 sequence is CASSYYSGGQETQYF. The CDR3 DNA sequence: TGTGCCAGCAGCTACTACTCGGGGGGGCAGGAGACCCAGTACTTC.

This clonotype was seen repeatedly, ten times or more. This sequence joins TRBV4-1 and TRBJ2-3; 10 bases line up with TRBD2. From germline, CDR1 is MGHRA and CDR2 YSYEKL. With V trimmed by 0 bases and J by 3 bases, 6 bases remained unmatched. The length of the CDR3 is 17 residues. The CDR3 DNA sequence: TGCGCCAGCAGCCAAGAGGAAGCGGGGGGGCCAACAGATACGCAGTATTTT. Protein: CASSQEEAGGPTDTQYF.

This clonotype came up many times. This chain links TRBV24-1 with TRBJ2-1; D not resolved. The CDR3 totals 12 residues. CDR1 KGHDR and CDR2 SFDVKD come from the germline V gene. V was cut by 6 bases and J by 8 bases, with 10 bases left in between. The CDR3 here is CATSLTGHEQFF. CDR3 nucleotides: TGTGCCACCAGTCTAACTGGACATGAGCAGTTCTTC.

The chain carries TRBV18 and TRBJ2-3, with D perhaps matching TRBD1 (6 bases). The germline V gene has CDR1 KGHSH and CDR2 LQKENI. This CDR3 has 12 amino acids. CDR3 sequence: CASGTITDTQYF. For the CDR3, the DNA is TGTGCGTCCGGGACAATCACAGATACGCAGTATTTT.

This clonotype was detected many times. The J gene is TRBJ2-5, the V gene TRBV15, with 8 bases lining up with TRBD2. The germline V gene encodes CDR1 LNHNV and CDR2 YYDKDF (reference sequence). V shed 4 bases, J shed 4 bases, and the junction held 14 bases outside the gene matches. The CDR3 runs to 17 residues. The CDR3 is CATSTRLARTSGETQYF. The CDR3 nucleotides read TGTGCCACCAGCACCAGACTAGCGCGAACTTCAGGAGAGACCCAGTACTTC.

This clonotype was detected many times. V and J are TRBV20-1 and TRBJ1-1, with D unclear. CDR1 is DFQATT, CDR2 SNEGSKA, per germline (reference sequence). The CDR3 runs 12 residues. Trimming pared 4 bases from V and 1 base from J, leaving 7 bases between. CDR3 DNA: TGCAGTGCTATGCGGCCGAACACTGAAGCTTTCTTT. Translation gives CSAMRPNTEAFF.